This T cell receptor beta chain was identified in a study of CXCR3-negative and CXCR3-positive naive CD8 T cells. The CDR3 extends over 14 amino acids. Germline lookup yields CDR1 SGHDT and CDR2 YYEEEE. cDNA libraries for TRB were generated by 5' RACE incorporating UMI labels. Each CDR3 protein gets one entry in TCRdb, which reprocessed the 5' RACE reads and gives no DNA. This sample carries 100,000 to 150,000 distinct CDR3 sequences, with around 0.5% going to the ten biggest clones. The chain carries TRBV5-6 and TRBJ2-7; TCRdb lists TRBD1, though no DNA is available to test this call. The sample was naive CXCR3- CD8+ T cells from blood. Indicated subset: CD45RO-CCR7+CD27+CD95- naive CD8+ T cells lacking CXCR3 (TNR3-). The source of this sequence is a human donor in good health. Some clones in this sample may be carry-over from other donors' samples. The CDR3 region is CASSWGTETYEQYF.